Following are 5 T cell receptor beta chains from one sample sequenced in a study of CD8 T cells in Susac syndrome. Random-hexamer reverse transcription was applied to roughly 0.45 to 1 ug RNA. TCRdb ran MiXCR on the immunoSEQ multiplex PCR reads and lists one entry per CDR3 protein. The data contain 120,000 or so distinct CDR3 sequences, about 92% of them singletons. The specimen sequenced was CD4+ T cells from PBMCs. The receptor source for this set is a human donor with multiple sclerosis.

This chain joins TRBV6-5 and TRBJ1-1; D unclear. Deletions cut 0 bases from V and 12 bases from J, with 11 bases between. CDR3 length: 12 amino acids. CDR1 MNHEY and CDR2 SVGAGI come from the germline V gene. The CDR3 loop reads CASSYSTGGSFF. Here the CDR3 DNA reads TGTGCCAGCAGTTACTCGACCGGAGGGTCTTTCTTT.

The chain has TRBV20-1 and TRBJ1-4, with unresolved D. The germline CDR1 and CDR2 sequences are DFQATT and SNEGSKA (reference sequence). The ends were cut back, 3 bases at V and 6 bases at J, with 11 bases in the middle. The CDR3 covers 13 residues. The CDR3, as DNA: TGCAGTGCTAGGGGTAGCCCGGATGAAAAACTGTTTTTT. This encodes CSARGSPDEKLFF.

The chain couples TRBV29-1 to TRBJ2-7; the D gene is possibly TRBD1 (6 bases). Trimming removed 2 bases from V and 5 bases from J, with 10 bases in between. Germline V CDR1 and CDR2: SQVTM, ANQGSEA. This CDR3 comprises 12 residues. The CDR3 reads CSVEPRGNEQYF. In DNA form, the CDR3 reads TGCAGCGTTGAACCGAGGGGGAACGAGCAGTACTTC.

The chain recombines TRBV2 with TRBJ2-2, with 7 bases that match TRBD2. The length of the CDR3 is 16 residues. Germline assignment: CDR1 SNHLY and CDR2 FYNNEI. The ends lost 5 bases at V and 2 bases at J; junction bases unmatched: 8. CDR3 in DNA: TGTGCCAGCAGTTCAGGGAGGGTTAGCAACACCGGGGAGCTGTTTTTT. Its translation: CASSSGRVSNTGELFF.

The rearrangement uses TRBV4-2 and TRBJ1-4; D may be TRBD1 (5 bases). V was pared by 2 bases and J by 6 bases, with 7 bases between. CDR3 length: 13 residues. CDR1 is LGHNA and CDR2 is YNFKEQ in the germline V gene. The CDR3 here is CASSQQGDEKLFF. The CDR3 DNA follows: TGTGCCAGCAGCCAACAGGGTGATGAAAAACTGTTTTTT.